This is a list of T cell receptor beta chains from one sample in a study of cytomegalovirus exposure and HLA in healthy donors. The method was immunoSEQ multiplex PCR; TCRdb's version includes in-frame clones alone and lacks a portion of them. This specimen shows about 39,000 clones; the ten leading clones hold 3% to 4%. The sample comprised PBMCs. These receptors were taken from a woman younger than 45 in good health and CMV-seropositive. CDR3s leave out the opening cysteine and the closing phenylalanine or tryptophan. The order of the fields is CDR3 protein, V gene, CDR3 length, J gene.

CDR3 protein: ASSYGFRNNSPLH
V gene: TRBV6-5
CDR3 length: 13
J gene: TRBJ1-6

CDR3 protein: ASSPQGITGELF
V gene: TRBV5-1
CDR3 length: 12
J gene: TRBJ2-2

CDR3 protein: ASSSGAFSGNTIY
V gene: TRBV5-1
CDR3 length: 13
J gene: TRBJ1-3

CDR3 protein: ASSLGQISNQPQH
V gene: TRBV5-6
CDR3 length: 13
J gene: TRBJ1-5

CDR3 protein: ASSPRGGNYGYT
V gene: TRBV7-6
CDR3 length: 12
J gene: TRBJ1-2

CDR3 protein: ASSPTSGTAIGYT
V gene: TRBV7-9
CDR3 length: 13
J gene: TRBJ1-2

CDR3 protein: AISESLSTQTQY
V gene: TRBV10-3
CDR3 length: 12
J gene: TRBJ2-5

CDR3 protein: ASSPLTSGAPIYTDTQY
V gene: TRBV27
CDR3 length: 17
J gene: TRBJ2-3

CDR3 protein: ASSQGQGLYGYT
V gene: TRBV28
CDR3 length: 12
J gene: TRBJ1-2

CDR3 protein: ASSLEAANTIY
V gene: TRBV27
CDR3 length: 11
J gene: TRBJ1-3

CDR3 protein: ASSLTGGQPQH
V gene: TRBV28
CDR3 length: 11
J gene: TRBJ1-5

CDR3 protein: ASSSIGQVYEQY
V gene: TRBV11-2
CDR3 length: 12
J gene: .

CDR3 protein: ASSRGDSQNTEAF
V gene: TRBV5-1
CDR3 length: 13
J gene: TRBJ1-1

CDR3 protein: AWSHGRGHTEAF
V gene: TRBV30
CDR3 length: 12
J gene: TRBJ1-1

CDR3 protein: ASRPDRNYGYT
V gene: TRBV19
CDR3 length: 11
J gene: TRBJ1-2

CDR3 protein: TISDREGYGYT
V gene: TRBV10-3
CDR3 length: 11
J gene: TRBJ1-2

CDR3 protein: ASSLPGSATNEKLF
V gene: TRBV5-5
CDR3 length: 14
J gene: TRBJ1-4

CDR3 protein: ASSGQGQSSPLH
V gene: TRBV7-9
CDR3 length: 12
J gene: TRBJ1-6

CDR3 protein: ASSFEDRAAPEAF
V gene: TRBV2
CDR3 length: 13
J gene: TRBJ1-1

CDR3 protein: AWSGWPTGELF
V gene: TRBV30
CDR3 length: 11
J gene: TRBJ2-2

CDR3 protein: ASSPGVGGARA
V gene: TRBV5-1
CDR3 length: 11
J gene: TRBJ1-2

CDR3 protein: ASRPPGLAGEGTQY
V gene: TRBV5-1
CDR3 length: 14
J gene: TRBJ2-3

CDR3 protein: ASSRTGGLNQPQH
V gene: TRBV11-2
CDR3 length: 13
J gene: TRBJ1-5

CDR3 protein: AWTVAGSSYNEQF
V gene: TRBV30
CDR3 length: 13
J gene: TRBJ2-1

CDR3 protein: ASTRGGGAFEQF
V gene: TRBV27
CDR3 length: 12
J gene: TRBJ2-1

CDR3 protein: ASSYLTGVWIGYT
V gene: TRBV6-5
CDR3 length: 13
J gene: TRBJ1-2

CDR3 protein: ASRIAVTDTQY
V gene: TRBV5-4
CDR3 length: 11
J gene: TRBJ2-3

CDR3 protein: ASSVGREETQY
V gene: TRBV9
CDR3 length: 11
J gene: TRBJ2-5

CDR3 protein: ASRESGQTGYT
V gene: TRBV6-5
CDR3 length: 11
J gene: TRBJ1-2

CDR3 protein: ASRSGNNEQF
V gene: TRBV13
CDR3 length: 10
J gene: TRBJ2-1

CDR3 protein: ASSRDRDSGNEQF
V gene: TRBV19
CDR3 length: 13
J gene: TRBJ2-1

CDR3 protein: ASSSVLNSTDTQY
V gene: TRBV19
CDR3 length: 13
J gene: TRBJ2-3